This TCR beta chain was sequenced in a study of beta chain features in type 1 diabetes. Study conclusions and caveats: Shortening of TCRB CDR3s, moderate but significant, appeared in all four CD4+ subsets of Type 1 diabetes patients. It was among patients, rather than healthy donors, that naive, central memory and Treg TCRB repertoires appeared more similar.

Note on this clone: The antigen is undetermined.

Expressed TCRB transcripts got sequenced, as all isolated RNA was reverse transcribed. The data were produced by immunoSEQ multiplex PCR, yet TCRdb's version contains in-frame clones alone and is incomplete. The data show some 190,000 clones, roughly 8% seen once. This CDR3 is 14 amino acids long. Germline loops: CDR1 SQVTM, CDR2 ANQGSEA. J was trimmed by 5 bases and V by 2 bases; bases with no gene match: 6. This sequence originates from a woman in her forties with type 1 diabetes. V gene TRBV29-1 combines with J gene TRBJ2-7; 10 bases align to TRBD1. The sequenced sample consisted of central memory CD4+ T cells from blood. DNA of the CDR3: TGCAGCGTTGAAACGGACAGGGGGACCCACGAGCAGTACTTC. It encodes CSVETDRGTHEQYF.